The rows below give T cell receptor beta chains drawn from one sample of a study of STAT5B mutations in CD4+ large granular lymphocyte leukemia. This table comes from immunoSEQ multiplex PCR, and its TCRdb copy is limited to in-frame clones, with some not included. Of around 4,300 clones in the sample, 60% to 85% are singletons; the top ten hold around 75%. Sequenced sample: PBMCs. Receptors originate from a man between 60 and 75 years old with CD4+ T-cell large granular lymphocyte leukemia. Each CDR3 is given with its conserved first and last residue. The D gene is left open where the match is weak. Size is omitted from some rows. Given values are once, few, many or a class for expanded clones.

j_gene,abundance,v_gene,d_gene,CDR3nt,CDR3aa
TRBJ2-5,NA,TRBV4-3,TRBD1,TGCGCCAGCAGCCCTGGGACAGGGGAGGAGACCCAGTACTTC,CASSPGTGEETQYF
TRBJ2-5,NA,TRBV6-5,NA,TGTGCCAGCAGTTCGACAGGACACCAAGAGACCCAGTACTTC,CASSSTGHQETQYF
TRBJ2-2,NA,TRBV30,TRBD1,TGTGCCTGGAGGAGACAGGGGGCGACCACCGGGGAGCTGTTTTTT,CAWRRQGATTGELFF
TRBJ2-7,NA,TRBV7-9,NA,TGTGCCAGCAGCTCCGACAGGAGCTCCTACGAGCAGTACTTC,CASSSDRSSYEQYF
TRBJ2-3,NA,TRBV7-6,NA,TGTGCCAGCAGCTTGACTCGGAAAGATACGCAGTATTTT,CASSLTRKDTQYF
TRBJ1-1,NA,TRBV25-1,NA,TGTGCCAGCAGTGAAGGCGGGGGAGCTGAAGCTTTCTTT,CASSEGGGAEAFF
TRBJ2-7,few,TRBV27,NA,TGTGCCAGCAGTCCCAATAGGGGTGCGGGGAGCTACGAGCAGTACTTC,CASSPNRGAGSYEQYF
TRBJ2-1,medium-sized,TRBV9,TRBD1,TGTGCCAGCAGTGCGACAGGGGGCTACAATGAGCAGTTCTTC,CASSATGGYNEQFF
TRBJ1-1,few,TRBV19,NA,TGTGCCAGTAGTATAAGGGGACCTGACACTGAAGCTTTCTTT,CASSIRGPDTEAFF
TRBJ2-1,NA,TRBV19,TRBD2,TGTGCCAGTAGTGCGACCTATAGGGACTACTCCTACAATGAGCAGTTCTTC,CASSATYRDYSYNEQFF
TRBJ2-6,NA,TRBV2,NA,TGTGCCAGCAGTGATCTGCAAAACAGGGAACCGAGCTCTGGGGCCAACGTCCTGACTTTC,CASSDLQNREPSSGANVLTF
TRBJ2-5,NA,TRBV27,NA,TGTGCCAGCAGTCCCATGGACGGGGGGCGCGGCGAGACCCAGTACTTC,CASSPMDGGRGETQYF
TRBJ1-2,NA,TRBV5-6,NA,TGTGCCAGCAGCTTGGTTACAGGATCTTTTCCTGGCTACACCTTC,CASSLVTGSFPGYTF
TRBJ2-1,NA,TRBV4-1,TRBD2,TGCGCCAGCAGCCACGAAAGCGGGGGCTCATACAATGAGCAGTTCTTC,CASSHESGGSYNEQFF
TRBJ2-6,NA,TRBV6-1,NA,TGTGCCAGCAGTGAAGGGGGCTCTGGGGCCAACGTCCTGACTTTC,CASSEGGSGANVLTF
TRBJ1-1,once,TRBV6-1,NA,TGTGCCAGCAGCGAAGGGGAAGGGGCTGAAGCTTTCTTT,CASSEGEGAEAFF
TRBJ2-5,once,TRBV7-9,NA,TGTGCCAGCAGCTTCCCTATGTACCGCCAAGAGACCCAGTACTTC,CASSFPMYRQETQYF
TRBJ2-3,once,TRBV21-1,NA,TGTGCCAGCAGCCCCCACCCTAGCGGAAGGTGGGATACGCAGTATTTT,CASSPHPSGRWDTQYF
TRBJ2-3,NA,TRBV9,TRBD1,TGTGCCAGCAGCGTCTCTACAGGGGCTAACACAGATACGCAGTATTTT,CASSVSTGANTDTQYF
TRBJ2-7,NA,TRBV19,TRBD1,TGTGCCAGTAGTCCCCGGACAGGGATATTCGAGCAGTACTTC,CASSPRTGIFEQYF
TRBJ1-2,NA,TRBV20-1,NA,TGCAGTGCTATCCATTCCGGCTACACCTTC,CSAIHSGYTF
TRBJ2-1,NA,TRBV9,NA,TGTGCCAGCAGCGTATCTGGGGATGAGCAGTTCTTC,CASSVSGDEQFF
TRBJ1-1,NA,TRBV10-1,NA,TGCGCCAGCAGTGACGGCGGGTCCACTGAAGCTTTCTTT,CASSDGGSTEAFF
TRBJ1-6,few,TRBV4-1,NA,TGCGCCAGCAGCCAAGAGTCAGCCAATTCACCCCTCCACTTT,CASSQESANSPLHF
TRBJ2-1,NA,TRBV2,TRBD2,TGTGCCAGCAGTGAATCACTAGCGGGGGGGGTCAATGAGCAGTTCTTC,CASSESLAGGVNEQFF
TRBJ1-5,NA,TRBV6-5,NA,TGTGCCAGCAGCCGGACCACCGCTCAGCCCCAGCATTTT,CASSRTTAQPQHF
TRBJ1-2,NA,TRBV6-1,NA,TGTGCCAGCAGTGAAGATAGGGCCGCCTTGGGTTATGGCTACACCTTC,CASSEDRAALGYGYTF
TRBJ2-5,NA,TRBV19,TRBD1,TGTGCCAGTAGTCCTACGAGGGGGCGAGAGACCCAGTACTTC,CASSPTRGRETQYF
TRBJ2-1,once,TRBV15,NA,TGTGCCACCAGCAGAGAGCGGGGCTTGAGCTCCTACAATGAGCAGTTCTTC,CATSRERGLSSYNEQFF
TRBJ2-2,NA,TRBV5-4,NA,TGTGCCAGCAGCTTCCCGTCCGGGGAGCTGTTTTTT,CASSFPSGELFF
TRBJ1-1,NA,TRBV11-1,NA,TGTGCCAGCAGCTCCGGTGGTAGGAGCACTGAAGCTTTCTTT,CASSSGGRSTEAFF
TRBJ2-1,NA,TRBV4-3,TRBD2,TGCGCCAGCAGCCAAGAACCAGCGGGGGGGTACAATGAGCAGTTCTTC,CASSQEPAGGYNEQFF
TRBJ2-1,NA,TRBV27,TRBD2,TGTGCCAGCAGTTGGGACGGGGGGGCAAAGGAGGAGTTCTTC,CASSWDGGAKEEFF
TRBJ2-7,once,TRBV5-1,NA,TGCGCCAGCAGCCCCCCCGATTCCTACGAGCAGTACTTC,CASSPPDSYEQYF
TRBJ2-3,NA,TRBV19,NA,TGTGCCAGTAGTTATTATGGTAGCACAGATACGCAGTATTTT,CASSYYGSTDTQYF
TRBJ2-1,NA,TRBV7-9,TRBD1,TGTGCCAGCAGCGACCGGGACAGTAGCTCTGAGCAGTTCTTC,CASSDRDSSSEQFF
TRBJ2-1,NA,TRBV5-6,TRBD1,TGTGCCAGCAGCTTGGGGGACAGGTCCTACAATGAGCAGTTCTTC,CASSLGDRSYNEQFF
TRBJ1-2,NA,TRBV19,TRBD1,TGTGCCAGTAGTATTAGCCGACAGGGGCGTATAGGCTACACCTTC,CASSISRQGRIGYTF
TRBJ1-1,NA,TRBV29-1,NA,TGCAGCGTTGTTAGGGGTGCTGAAGCTTTCTTT,CSVVRGAEAFF
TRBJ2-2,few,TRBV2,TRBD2,TGTGCCAGCAGGGGGACTAGCGGGGTGAACACCGGGGAGCTGTTTTTT,CASRGTSGVNTGELFF
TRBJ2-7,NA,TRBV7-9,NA,TGTGCCAGCGGGGTAAACGAGCAGTACTTC,CASGVNEQYF
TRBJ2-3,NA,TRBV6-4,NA,TGTGCCAGCAGTGACTCCGGCGGGGCGGCAGATACGCAGTATTTT,CASSDSGGAADTQYF
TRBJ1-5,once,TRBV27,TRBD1,TGTGCCAGCAGTTTAACCGGGACAGGGGTTAGCAATCAGCCCCAGCATTTT,CASSLTGTGVSNQPQHF
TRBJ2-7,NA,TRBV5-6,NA,TGTGCCAGCAGCTTGCAACCATATCCCTACGGGCAGTACTTC,CASSLQPYPYGQYF
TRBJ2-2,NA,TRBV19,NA,TGTGCCAGTAGTATAGACCCAGGGGCTACCACCGGGGAGCTGTTTTTT,CASSIDPGATTGELFF
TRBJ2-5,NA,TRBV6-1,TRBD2,TGTGCCATCTTGACTAGCGGGGTCTCCCGGACCCAGTACTTC,CAILTSGVSRTQYF
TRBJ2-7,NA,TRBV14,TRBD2,TGTGCCAGCAGAGAAGCGGGGGCTTCCTACGAGCAGTACTTC,CASREAGASYEQYF
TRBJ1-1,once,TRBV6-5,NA,TGTGCCAGCAGTTACTCCCGCGTGTGGGACACTGAAGCTTTCTTT,CASSYSRVWDTEAFF
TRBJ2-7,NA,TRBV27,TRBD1,TGTGCCAGCAGTCCGACAGGGAGTTTCTCCTACGAGCAGTACTTC,CASSPTGSFSYEQYF
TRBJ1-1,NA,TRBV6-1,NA,TGTGCCAGCAGTGATGTTGGGGACACTGAAGCTTTCTTT,CASSDVGDTEAFF
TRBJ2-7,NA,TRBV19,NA,TGTGCCAGTAGTCCTGTTGAGGGGACTGCCTACGAGCAGTACTTC,CASSPVEGTAYEQYF
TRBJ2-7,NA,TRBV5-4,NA,TGTGCCAGCAGCTTCTCAGGGATACCCTACGAGCAGTACTTC,CASSFSGIPYEQYF
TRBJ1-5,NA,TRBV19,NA,TGTGCCAGTAGTATAAAGGGCAATCAGCCCCAGCATTTT,CASSIKGNQPQHF
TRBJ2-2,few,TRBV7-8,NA,TGTGCCAGCAGCTTAGGAACCGGGGAGCTGTTTTTT,CASSLGTGELFF
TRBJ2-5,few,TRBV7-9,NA,TGTGCCAGCAGCCACGCGGACACCCGCTGGGAGACCCAGTACTTC,CASSHADTRWETQYF
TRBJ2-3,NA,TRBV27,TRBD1,TGTGCCAGCAGCCATCCAGGGGGCAGCACAGATACGCAGTATTTT,CASSHPGGSTDTQYF
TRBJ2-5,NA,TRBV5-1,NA,TGCGCCAGCAGCTTTTACCGGGAGTCCCAAGAGACCCAGTACTTC,CASSFYRESQETQYF
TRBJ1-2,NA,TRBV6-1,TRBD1,TGTGCCAGCAGTGAAGCGGGACAGGGGCCTGTCTATGGCTACACCTTC,CASSEAGQGPVYGYTF
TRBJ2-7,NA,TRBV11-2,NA,TGTGCCAGCAGCTTAGAAGGGACTCCCGGAATCGAGCAGTACTTC,CASSLEGTPGIEQYF
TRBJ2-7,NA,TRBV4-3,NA,TGCGCCAGCAGCCCAGGGGCCCAACCGACCTACGAGCAGTACTTC,CASSPGAQPTYEQYF